The present T cell receptor (beta chain) was sequenced within a study of cytomegalovirus exposure and HLA in healthy donors. Primers for the PCR totalled 60 Vbeta and 13 Jbeta. The repertoire was sequenced with immunoSEQ multiplex PCR; TCRdb's copy has only in-frame clones and lacks some. The data hold 210,000 or so clones, with roughly 83% observed a single time. Germline loops: CDR1 MNHNY, CDR2 SVGAGI (reference sequence). The CDR3 extends over 16 amino acids. Trimming cost V 5 bases and J 3 bases; bases outside gene matches: 9. A word on this clone: Its antigen remains unidentified.

Study-level results: The presence/absence work took it that sequencing depth was about the same across donors. In a later analysis, HLA-associated beta chains showed higher expansion and lower generation probabilities than comparable chains. The study labeled under 200 TCR beta chains cytomegalovirus-associated. What a later analysis showed was that several of the most significant clusters appeared linked to common viral pathogens.

The sequenced material came from PBMCs. The chain recombines TRBV6-6 with TRBJ2-1; 8 bases are a match to TRBD2. This TCR derives from a boy aged 2 to 10 in good health and CMV-seronegative. The CDR3 DNA follows: TGTGCCAGCAGTCCCGGGGGGGCAAATCTCTACAATGAGCAGTTCTTC. Protein: CASSPGGANLYNEQFF.